One sample yielded the 30 T cell receptor beta chains listed below, sequenced in a study of T cells in tuberculosis. TCRdb's copy holds only in-frame clones and misses some; the assay was immunoSEQ multiplex PCR. The repertoire holds more than 35,000 clones, with about 94% as singletons. Material: PBMCs. The receptors stem from a donor aged 10-35 years with latent tuberculosis or without tuberculosis infection. Some clones in this sample may be carry-over from other donors' samples.

In this sample, this clone turned up once. This rearrangement joins TRBV6-5 to TRBJ1-2, with 8 bases matching TRBD1. Germline V gene data show CDR1 as MNHEY and CDR2 as SVGAGI. There are 15 residues in the CDR3. The ends lost 4 bases at V and 8 bases at J; junction bases unmatched: 12. In DNA, the CDR3 is TGTGCCAGCAGTTCCGACGGGACAGGATTGCGGGGCTACACCTTC. As protein: CASSSDGTGLRGYTF.

V usage is TRBV10-3 and J usage is TRBJ1-1, with D possibly matching TRBD1 (6 bases). V lost 10 bases and J lost 2, with 11 bases in between. CDR3 length: 12 residues. The germline gives CDR1 ENHRY, CDR2 SYGVKD. The chain's CDR3 is CATRDTNTEAFF. CDR3 sequence (DNA): TGTGCCACTCGGGACACTAACACTGAAGCTTTCTTT.

The chain joins TRBV9 to TRBJ1-5; TRBD1 might be the D (6 bases). Germline V gene sequence: CDR1 SGDLS, CDR2 YYNGEE. CDR3 size: 16 residues. V was shortened by 0 bases and J by 4 bases, with 14 bases between the two germline ends. The CDR3 DNA is TGTGCCAGCAGCGTAGCACAGGGTTTTGTAAATCAGCCCCAGCATTTT. Amino acids: CASSVAQGFVNQPQHF.

The chain uses TRBV7-7 and TRBJ2-2; 7 bases are shared with TRBD2. CDR1 and CDR2 (germline): SSHAT, FNYEAQ (reference sequence). V gave up 5 bases and J gave up 8 bases; unmatched junction bases: 8. The CDR3 is 14 residues long. CDR3 coding DNA: TGTGCCAGCAGCCCATCCGCGGGGGTAGGGGAGCTGTTTTTT. This gives the protein CASSPSAGVGELFF.

The chain couples TRBV4-3 to TRBJ2-5; D may be TRBD2 (6 bases). The CDR3 is made up of 16 amino acids. Trimming cost V 0 bases and J 7 bases, with 18 bases left between them. CDR1 is LGHNA and CDR2 is YSLEER in the germline V gene. The CDR3 DNA reads as TGCGCCAGCAGCCAAGATTCCGGGACTGCCTTAAGGACCCAGTACTTC. Encoded protein: CASSQDSGTALRTQYF.

The CDR3 loop is CASSWWPGEQYF. The CDR3 nucleotides read TGTGCCAGCAGTTGGTGGCCTGGCGAGCAGTACTTC. The V and J genes are TRBV27 and TRBJ2-7; D ambiguous. Germline V gene sequence: CDR1 MNHEY, CDR2 SMNVEV (reference sequence). The CDR3 is made up of 12 amino acids. Trimming cost V 4 bases and J 6 bases, with 10 bases left between them.

The chain carries TRBV5-4 and TRBJ2-7, with D maybe TRBD1 (5 bases). This CDR3 contains 14 residues. Per the germline V gene, CDR1 is SGHNT and CDR2 is YYREEE (reference sequence). Between the trimmed V and J ends, which lost 4 bases and 3 bases, there was a span of 14 bases. CDR3 nucleotides: TGTGCCAGCAGCGCCAGAACAGGTCTCTACGAGCAGTACTTC. Protein sequence: CASSARTGLYEQYF. Full variable domain (missing parts from reference TRBV5-4 and TRBJ2-7): ETGVTQSPTHLIKTRGQQVTLRCSSQSGHNTVSWYQQALGQGPQFIFQYYREEENGRGNFPPRFSGLQFPNYSSELNVNALELDDSALYLCASSARTGLYEQYFGPGTRLTVT.

The gene calls are TRBV4-1 and TRBJ1-6; 8 bases are shared with TRBD1. Germline values: CDR1 MGHRA, CDR2 YSYEKL. The CDR3 has 20 residues. V was pared by 4 bases and J by 2 bases, with 16 bases of the junction left unmatched. CDR3 sequence: CASSPLGQASSHTYNSPLHF. For the CDR3, the DNA is TGCGCCAGCAGCCCCCTGGGACAGGCGTCAAGTCACACCTATAATTCACCCCTCCACTTT.

In DNA form, the CDR3 reads TGTGCCAGCAGCTTTCGGGTTCGGGGGGCGGATGGCTACACCTTC. It specifies CASSFRVRGADGYTF. The chain combines TRBV5-6 with TRBJ1-2, with a possible D match to TRBD1 (6 bases). This CDR3 has 15 residues. Germline assignment: CDR1 SGHDT and CDR2 YYEEEE. With 2 bases removed from V and 6 bases from J, the gap between germline ends came to 17 bases.

This clone has only one observation. This chain connects TRBV5-1 to TRBJ2-7; D possibly corresponds to TRBD1 (6 bases). The length of the CDR3 is 13 residues. Trimming took 2 bases from V and 2 from J, leaving 8 bases between them. Germline V gene sequence: CDR1 SGHRS, CDR2 YFSETQ. The chain's CDR3 is CASSLGGTYEQYF. The CDR3 nucleotides are TGCGCCAGCAGCTTAGGGGGAACCTACGAGCAGTACTTC.

This sequence joins TRBV18 and TRBJ1-3; 7 positions match TRBD1. Germline assignment: CDR1 KGHSH and CDR2 LQKENI. Trimming took 5 bases from V and 0 from J; bases not matched to a gene: 7. CDR3 length equals 16 residues. The chain's CDR3 is CASSETGLLSGNTIYF. CDR3 coding DNA: TGTGCCAGCTCAGAGACAGGGCTACTCTCTGGAAACACCATATATTTT.

Note on this clone: Germline is not matched at one junction end, which may reflect a read error. The chain employs TRBV25-1 and TRBJ2-3; D possibly corresponds to TRBD2 (5 bases). There are 15 residues in the CDR3. Looked up from germline, CDR1 is MGHDK and CDR2 is SYGVNS. Here the CDR3 reads CASSPPAGSRDTQYF. The CDR3 DNA reads as TGTGCCAGCAGTCCGCCGGCGGGTAGCAGAGATACGCAGTATTTT.

The V call is TRBV19, the J call TRBJ1-2; perhaps TRBD1 as D (6 bases). This CDR3 has 14 residues. Germline CDR1 reads LNHDA; CDR2 reads SQIVND (reference sequence). V was clipped by 3 bases and J by 8 bases, with 16 bases between them. The CDR3 region has the DNA TGTGCCAGTAGTATTTTGGCAGGGGTGGGAGGCTACACCTTC. It codes for CASSILAGVGGYTF.

J is TRBJ2-7 and V is TRBV11-2; a weak D match, TRBD2 (6 bases). Trimming left V 7 bases short and J 0 bases short, with 16 bases between. This CDR3 is built from 15 residues. Per the germline V gene, CDR1 is SGHAT and CDR2 is FQNNGV. The CDR3 sequence is CASNPGRGSSYEQYF. In DNA, the CDR3 is TGTGCCAGCAACCCGGGACGGGGGAGCTCCTACGAGCAGTACTTC.

The chain links TRBV10-3 to TRBJ1-1; 8 bases line up with TRBD1. The CDR3 length is 13 residues. The V segment lost 7 bases and the J segment 5 bases; nucleotides outside the gene matches: 6. In germline, CDR1 is ENHRY, CDR2 SYGVKD. This chain's CDR3 is CAIMRQGATEAFF. In DNA form, the CDR3 reads TGTGCCATCATGCGGCAGGGGGCGACTGAAGCTTTCTTT.

The rearrangement uses TRBV2 and TRBJ2-1; 8 bases are shared with TRBD2. Germline V gene lookup returns CDR1 SNHLY and CDR2 FYNNEI. J lost 8 bases, V lost 6 bases, and 3 bases had no gene match. This CDR3 is 12 amino acids long. CDR3 DNA sequence: TGTGCCAGCAGCCCGGGACTAGATGAGCAGTTCTTC. This gives the protein CASSPGLDEQFF.

The rearrangement uses TRBV6-1 and TRBJ1-4; no clear D. From germline, CDR1 is MNHNS and CDR2 SASEGT. CDR3 length: 15 amino acids. Trimming took 2 bases from V and 3 from J, leaving 10 bases between them. This chain's CDR3 is CASSEMRQANEKLFF. The CDR3 DNA follows: TGTGCCAGCAGTGAAATGAGACAAGCTAATGAAAAACTGTTTTTT.

The rearrangement joins TRBV6-1 to TRBJ1-1; D may be TRBD1 (6 bases). Germline V lookup: CDR1 MNHNS, CDR2 SASEGT. The CDR3 loop spans 14 amino acids. The V and J ends lost 0 bases and 4 bases respectively, with 9 bases between them. CDR3 sequence (DNA): TGTGCCAGCAGTGAAGCGTGGGACACCACTGAAGCTTTCTTT. Translated, it gives CASSEAWDTTEAFF.

The rearrangement joins TRBV19 to TRBJ1-2; 9 bases agree with TRBD1. Germline-derived CDR1 and CDR2 are LNHDA and SQIVND (reference sequence). The CDR3 totals 16 residues. Trimming removed 6 bases from V and 2 bases from J; junction bases left unmatched: 10. The CDR3 loop reads CASRWTGAARNYGYTF. For the CDR3, the DNA is TGTGCCAGTAGGTGGACAGGGGCGGCCCGGAACTATGGCTACACCTTC.

The chain has TRBV6-1 and TRBJ1-2; D possibly corresponds to TRBD1 (5 bases). Germline V gene sequence: CDR1 MNHNS, CDR2 SASEGT. This CDR3 contains 11 residues. CDR3 residues: CAGGVYYGYTF. CDR3 DNA: TGTGCTGGAGGGGTATACTATGGCTACACCTTC.

V usage is TRBV6-6 and J usage is TRBJ1-2; 8 nucleotides agree with TRBD1. Germline V CDR1 and CDR2: MNHNY, SVGAGI (reference sequence). Trimming took 2 bases from V and 4 from J; bases not matched to a gene: 6. The CDR3 consists of 15 residues. The CDR3 DNA sequence: TGTGCCAGCAGTTACAGCAGGGGGCTCGGCTATGGCTACACCTTC. Its protein product is CASSYSRGLGYGYTF.

This clone was detected once. The rearrangement uses TRBV7-2 and TRBJ2-4, with TRBD1 matching over 8 bases. Germline V gives CDR1 SGHTA, CDR2 FQGNSA. V trimming: 4 bases; J trimming: 3 bases; junction bases outside the gene matches: 11. This CDR3 spans 17 amino acids. For the CDR3, the DNA is TGTGCCAGCAGCTGGCGGACAGGGACCGGGGGCAAAAACATTCAGTACTTC. It translates to CASSWRTGTGGKNIQYF.

V and J are TRBV19 and TRBJ2-7; tentatively, D is TRBD2 (5 bases). The CDR3 length is 12 residues. V gave up 3 bases and J gave up 7 bases, with 10 bases separating them. Germline V gene data show CDR1 as LNHDA and CDR2 as SQIVND (reference sequence). The CDR3 sequence: CASSIPSGEQYF. The CDR3 DNA reads TGTGCCAGTAGTATTCCCTCGGGAGAGCAGTACTTC.

CDR3 nucleotide sequence: TGCGCCAGCAGCTTGGGTCGGGGGGGAGAAGGTTCACCCCTCCACTTT. It translates to CASSLGRGGEGSPLHF. The rearrangement uses TRBV5-1 and TRBJ1-6; TRBD1 is a possible D gene (5 bases). The CDR3 spans 16 residues. Trimming left V 0 bases short and J 9 bases short, with 16 bases between. Germline V gives CDR1 SGHRS, CDR2 YFSETQ.

The rearrangement joins TRBV5-1 to TRBJ2-7; D is undetermined. This CDR3 is 17 amino acids long. Germline CDR1 SGHRS, CDR2 YFSETQ. V was pared by 0 bases and J by 3 bases, with 19 bases between. CDR3 region: CASSLAVTLGFGYEQYF. CDR3 in DNA: TGCGCCAGCAGCTTGGCTGTAACCCTAGGTTTTGGCTACGAGCAGTACTTC. Combining the CDR3 with reference TRBV5-1 and TRBJ2-7 gives the whole variable domain KAGVTQTPRYLIKTRGQQVTLSCSPISGHRSVSWYQQTPGQGLQFLFEYFSETQRNKGNFPGRFSGRQFSNSRSEMNVSTLELGDSALYLCASSLAVTLGFGYEQYFGPGTRLTVT.

V is TRBV10-2 and J is TRBJ2-1; no definite D call. CDR3 length: 13 amino acids. Germline V gene sequence: CDR1 WSHSY, CDR2 SAAADI. Trimming took 4 bases from V and 9 from J, leaving 13 bases between them. CDR3 sequence reads: CASSVEWRSEQFF. In nucleotides, the CDR3 is TGCGCCAGCAGTGTGGAATGGAGAAGTGAGCAGTTCTTC.

The rearrangement joins TRBV30 to TRBJ2-7, with 8 bases that match TRBD1. Germline-derived CDR1 and CDR2 are GTSNPN and SVGIG (reference sequence). The CDR3 extends over 14 amino acids. V lost 4 bases and J lost 6; bases outside the gene matches: 11. CDR3 sequence (DNA): TGTGCCTGGAAGAAGACAGGGGACGGCAGCGAGCAGTACTTC. This translates into CAWKKTGDGSEQYF. The variable domain in full, with the rest retrieved from reference TRBV30 and TRBJ2-7, is SQTIHQWPATLVQPVGSPLSLECTVEGTSNPNLYWYRQAAGRGLQLLFYSVGIGQISSEVPQNLSASRPQDRQFILSSKKLLLSDSGFYLCAWKKTGDGSEQYFGPGTRLTVT.

The count of this clone is one. V and J are TRBV7-7 and TRBJ2-3; maybe TRBD2 (6 bases). From germline, CDR1 is SSHAT and CDR2 FNYEAQ (reference sequence). The V end lost 5 bases, the J end lost 0 bases, and 12 bases lay between the germline ends. The CDR3 has 15 residues. The CDR3 is CASSTGVTSTDTQYF. DNA for the CDR3: TGTGCCAGCAGCACGGGGGTAACTAGCACAGATACGCAGTATTTT.

This chain connects TRBV4-3 to TRBJ1-6; unclear D gene. The germline gives CDR1 LGHNA, CDR2 YSLEER. This CDR3 is built from 16 residues. V was shortened by 0 bases and J by 0 bases, with 6 bases between the two germline ends. The CDR3 DNA is TGCGCCAGCAGCCAAGAAGCGAGCTCCTATAATTCACCCCTCCACTTT. This sequence encodes CASSQEASSYNSPLHF.

The chain carries TRBV5-4 and TRBJ2-7, with 8 bases that match TRBD2. CDR1 and CDR2 from the germline V gene are SGHNT and YYREEE (reference sequence). The CDR3 has 16 residues. With V trimmed by 1 base and J by 4 bases, 10 bases remained unmatched. CDR3 nucleotides: TGTGCCAGCAGCTTGAAGAGGAGTAGCGGGGCATACGAGCAGTACTTC. This sequence encodes CASSLKRSSGAYEQYF.